This T cell receptor (beta chain) appears in the sequencing data of a study of cytomegalovirus exposure and HLA in healthy donors. Findings and caveats of the study: When analyzed later, the rates of TCR association showed variation by HLA locus, with DRB1 the most and HLA-C the fewest.

As for this clone: Its antigen is currently unknown.

Vbeta (60) and Jbeta (13) primers were used in the PCR. Data came from immunoSEQ multiplex PCR; TCRdb stores just in-frame clones and leaves some out. Here the sample spans around 200,000 clones, around 85% being singletons. The length of the CDR3 is 13 residues. Germline V gene sequence: CDR1 SGHDT, CDR2 YYEEEE. Trimming took 6 bases from V and 10 from J, leaving 17 bases between them. What was sequenced was PBMCs. The clonotype was recovered from a man between 45 and 60 years old in good health and CMV-seronegative. The J gene is TRBJ2-1, the V gene TRBV5-6; D gene uncertain. DNA for the CDR3: TGTGCCAGCACCCTCGGAGTTACTCGCGAGCAGTTCTTC. Translating gives CASTLGVTREQFF.